These 13 T cell receptor beta chains came from one sample sequenced in a study of CD8+CD57+ T cells in acquired aplastic anemia. Genomic DNA served as template for TCR beta VDJ and CDR3 profiling. TCRdb re-called the reads with MiXCR, one entry per CDR3 protein. The sample includes some 48,000 distinct CDR3 sequences, around 70% seen only once; the top ten take approximately 31%. The sequenced material came from sorted CD4+, CD8+, or CD8+CD57+ T cells (not recorded which) from PBMCs. Receptors were obtained from a human donor in good health, serving as a control.

The V gene is TRBV10-3, the J gene TRBJ1-2, with D perhaps matching TRBD1 (5 bases). The germline CDR1 and CDR2 sequences are ENHRY and SYGVKD. The ends were cut back, 7 bases at V and 6 bases at J, with 18 bases in the middle. This CDR3 has 14 residues. CDR3 DNA sequence: TGTGCCATCAACGGAGGCGGGGACTCGCATGGCTACACCTTC. Translation: CAINGGGDSHGYTF.

The V and J genes are TRBV29-1 and TRBJ2-7; 7 positions agree with TRBD1. CDR3 length: 15 amino acids. J gave up 5 bases and V 6 bases, and 16 bases lay outside the gene matches. CDR1 and CDR2 (germline): SQVTM, ANQGSEA. This CDR3 is CSVTPTYRGSDEQYF. As DNA, the CDR3 is TGCAGCGTGACGCCTACCTACAGGGGATCGGACGAGCAGTACTTC.

By frequency in the sample, this clonotype is medium-sized. The rearrangement links TRBV20-1 to TRBJ2-7; TRBD1 matches at 9 bases. Trimming at V came to 2 bases and at J to 4 bases, leaving 6 bases not matched to a gene. Germline V lookup: CDR1 DFQATT, CDR2 SNEGSKA (reference sequence). The CDR3 runs 14 residues. CDR3 protein: CSARSGTGIYEQYF. The CDR3 DNA follows: TGCAGTGCTAGATCCGGGACAGGGATTTACGAGCAGTACTTC.

With respect to this clonotype: Since the CDR3 does not end with the conserved phenylalanine or tryptophan, this likely comes from a read error. The chain carries TRBV20-1 and TRBJ2-7; D might be TRBD2 (5 bases). The V gene lost 5 bases and the J gene lost 4 bases, with 18 bases spanning the gap. Germline-derived CDR1 and CDR2 are DFQATT and SNEGSKA (reference sequence). The length of the CDR3 is 14 residues. The CDR3 bases are TGCAGTGCTTTGTCTGGGGAGTCCTTTTACGAGCAGTACTCC. Translated: CSALSGESFYEQYS.

The CDR3 DNA reads TGTGCCAGCAGTGAAGGAGGGGGAGGGTACTATGGCTACACCTTC. Protein sequence: CASSEGGGGYYGYTF. The genes are TRBV25-1 and TRBJ1-2; D possibly corresponds to TRBD1 (6 bases). The CDR3 length is 15 residues. Germline-derived CDR1 and CDR2 are MGHDK and SYGVNS. Trimming pared 2 bases from V and 3 bases from J, leaving 13 bases between.

The chain uses TRBV4-3 and TRBJ1-1, with D possibly matching TRBD1 (5 bases). V lost 6 bases and J lost 0, with 11 bases in between. Germline lookup yields CDR1 LGHNA and CDR2 YSLEER. The CDR3 extends over 14 amino acids. CDR3 DNA: TGCGCCAGCAGGTGGACGGACATGAACACTGAAGCTTTCTTT. This sequence encodes CASRWTDMNTEAFF.

The V and J genes are TRBV7-9 and TRBJ2-5; 13 positions agree with TRBD2. The CDR3 totals 14 residues. The V segment lost 6 bases and the J segment 3 bases; nucleotides outside the gene matches: 1. The germline V gene has CDR1 SEHNR and CDR2 FQNEAQ (reference sequence). The CDR3: CASSGLAGEETQYF. The CDR3 DNA follows: TGTGCCAGCAGTGGACTAGCGGGAGAAGAGACCCAGTACTTC.

The gene calls are TRBV9 and TRBJ2-3; D is tentatively TRBD1 or TRBD2 (5 bases each). The CDR3 consists of 14 residues. Germline V CDR1 and CDR2: SGDLS, YYNGEE. Trimming shortened V by 4 bases and J by 0 bases, and 9 bases separated the two germline ends. CDR3 in amino acids: CASSRDPSTDTQYF. In nucleotides, the CDR3 is TGTGCCAGCAGCCGGGACCCAAGCACAGATACGCAGTATTTT.

CDR3 bases: TGTGCCAGCATCCGAGAGACAGGGGGCATCTATGGCTACACCTTC. Protein product: CASIRETGGIYGYTF. V and J are TRBV2 and TRBJ1-2; TRBD1 matches 10 bases. The CDR3 contains 15 residues. The germline gives CDR1 SNHLY, CDR2 FYNNEI. Losses at the gene ends were 7 bases for V and 4 bases for J; bases not matched to a gene: 9.

This clonotype was seen a single time. J is TRBJ2-6 and V is TRBV11-2; no definite D call. CDR1 is SGHAT, CDR2 FQNNGV, per germline. The CDR3 length is 16 residues. The V end was cut by 0 bases, the J end by 0 bases, with 6 bases between. The CDR3 DNA reads TGTGCCAGCAGCTTAGACCCGGACTCTGGGGCCAACGTCCTGACTTTC. Translating it yields CASSLDPDSGANVLTF.

Points on this clonotype: Because the CDR3 is missing its conserved closing phenylalanine or tryptophan, this is likely a read error. This chain uses TRBV20-1 with TRBJ2-5, with 10 nucleotides matching TRBD1. The CDR3 is made up of 13 amino acids. The ends lost 7 bases at V and 5 bases at J; junction bases unmatched: 7. Germline V CDR1 and CDR2: DFQATT, SNEGSKA (reference sequence). The CDR3 bases are TGCAGTGTTTTCCGGGACAGGGGTGAGACCCAGTACCTC. This translates into CSVFRDRGETQYL.

The V call is TRBV29-1, the J call TRBJ2-7; tentative D call: TRBD1 (5 bases). This CDR3 has 11 residues. Trimming cost V 5 bases and J 4 bases, with 9 bases left between them. Germline-derived CDR1 and CDR2 are SQVTM and ANQGSEA. CDR3 amino acids: CSVYQGYEQYF. CDR3 in DNA: TGCAGCGTTTATCAGGGATACGAGCAGTACTTC.

V is TRBV7-9 and J is TRBJ1-1; D is unclear. The CDR3 has 13 amino acids. V shed 3 bases and J shed 5 bases, with 10 bases lying between them. Germline V gene sequence: CDR1 SEHNR, CDR2 FQNEAQ (reference sequence). The CDR3 bases are TGTGCCAGCAGCTTGGTACCTGCGACTGAAGCTTTCTTT. It encodes CASSLVPATEAFF. Using reference TRBV7-9 and TRBJ1-1 for the parts outside the CDR3, the full variable domain is DTGVSQNPRHKITKRGQNVTFRCDPISEHNRLYWYRQTLGQGPEFLTYFQNEAQLEKSRLLSDRFSAERPKGSFSTLEIQRTEQGDSAMYLCASSLVPATEAFFGQGTRLTVV.